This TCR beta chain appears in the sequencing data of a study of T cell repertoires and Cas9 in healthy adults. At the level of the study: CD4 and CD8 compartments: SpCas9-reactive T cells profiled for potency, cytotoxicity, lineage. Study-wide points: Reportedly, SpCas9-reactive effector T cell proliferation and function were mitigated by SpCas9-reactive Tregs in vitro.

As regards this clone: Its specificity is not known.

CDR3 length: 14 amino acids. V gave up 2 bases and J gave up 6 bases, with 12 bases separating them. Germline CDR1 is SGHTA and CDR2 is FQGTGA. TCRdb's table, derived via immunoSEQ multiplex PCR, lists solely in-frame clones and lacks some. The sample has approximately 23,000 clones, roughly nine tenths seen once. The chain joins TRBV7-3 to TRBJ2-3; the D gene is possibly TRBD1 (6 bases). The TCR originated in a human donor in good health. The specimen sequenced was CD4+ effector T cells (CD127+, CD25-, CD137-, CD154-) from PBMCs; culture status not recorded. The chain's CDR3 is CASSLGQRGDTQYF. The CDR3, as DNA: TGTGCCAGCAGCTTAGGGCAAAGGGGGGATACGCAGTATTTT. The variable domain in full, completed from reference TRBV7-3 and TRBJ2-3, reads GAGVSQTPSNKVTEKGKYVELRCDPISGHTALYWYRQSLGQGPEFLIYFQGTGAADDSGLPNDRFFAVRPEGSVSTLKIQRTERGDSAVYLCASSLGQRGDTQYFGPGTRLTVL.